This TCR beta chain emerged from a study of T cell changes during pregnancy in multiple sclerosis. Some clones are missing from TCRdb's copy, which holds only in-frame ones; the method was immunoSEQ multiplex PCR. This sample yields fewer than 65,000 clones, of which roughly 93% are seen a single time; roughly 1.8% belongs to the top ten. This specimen consisted of peripheral blood, obtained in the second trimester of pregnancy. The receptor comes from a female donor with multiple sclerosis, enrolled in a pregnancy study.

Here the CDR3 reads CASSPFRTGGAYEQYF. The CDR3 region has the DNA TGTGCCAGCAGCCCGTTTAGGACAGGGGGCGCCTACGAGCAGTACTTC. The chain is built from TRBV7-2 and TRBJ2-7; 11 bases agree with TRBD1. This CDR3 is 16 amino acids long. Germline loops: CDR1 SGHTA, CDR2 FQGNSA. V was pared by 5 bases and J by 2 bases, with 8 bases of the junction left unmatched.